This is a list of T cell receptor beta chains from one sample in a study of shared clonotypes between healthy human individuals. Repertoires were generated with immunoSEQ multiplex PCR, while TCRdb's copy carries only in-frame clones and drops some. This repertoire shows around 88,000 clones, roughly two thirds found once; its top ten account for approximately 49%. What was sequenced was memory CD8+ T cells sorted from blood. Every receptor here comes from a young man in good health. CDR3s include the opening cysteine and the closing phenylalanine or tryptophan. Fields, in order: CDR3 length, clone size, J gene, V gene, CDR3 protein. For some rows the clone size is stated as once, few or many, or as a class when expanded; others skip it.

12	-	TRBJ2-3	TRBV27	CASSRPSDTQYF
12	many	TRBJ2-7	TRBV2	CATDGTSGEQYF
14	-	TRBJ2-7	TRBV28	CASRVLSPISEQYF
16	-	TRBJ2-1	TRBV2	CASRRQAASSYNEQFF
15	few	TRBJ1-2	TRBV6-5	CASSSPDRGARGYTF
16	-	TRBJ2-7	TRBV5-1	CASSPGDDPPRGEQYF
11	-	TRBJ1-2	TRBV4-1	CASSVEGGYTF
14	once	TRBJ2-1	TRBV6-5	CASSNGTSYNEQFF
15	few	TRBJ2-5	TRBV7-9	CASSLELAGTETQYF
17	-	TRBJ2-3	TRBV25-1	CASSESRTGGDLDTQYF
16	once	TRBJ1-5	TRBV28	CASSFLGTASGQPQHF
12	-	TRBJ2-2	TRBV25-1	CASSDQRGELFF
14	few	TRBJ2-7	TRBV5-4	CASSQDTSGYEQYF
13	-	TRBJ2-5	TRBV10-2	CASRQGAAETQYF
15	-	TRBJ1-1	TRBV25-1	CASSESAGEVTEAFF
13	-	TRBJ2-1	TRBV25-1	CASSESGANEQFF
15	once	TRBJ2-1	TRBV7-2	CASSFSPAEYNEQFF
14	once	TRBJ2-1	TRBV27	CASSPGTTSGEQFF
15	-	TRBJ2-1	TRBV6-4	CASSEVAGAYNEQFF
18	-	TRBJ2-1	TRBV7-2	CASSLIPSGSFFHNEQFF
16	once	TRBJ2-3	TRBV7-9	CASSYLRDRETDTQYF
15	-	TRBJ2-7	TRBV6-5	CASIKQPGPSYEQYF
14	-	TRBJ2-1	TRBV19	CASSLLAAYNEQFF
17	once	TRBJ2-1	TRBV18	CASSPRYGSASYNEQFF
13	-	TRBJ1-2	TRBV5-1	CASTYDSGYGYTF